These 32 T cell receptor beta chains were sequenced from one sample in a study of early T cells in non-severe SARS-CoV-2 infection. MiXCR, applied by TCRdb to the 5' RACE reads, yields one record per CDR3 protein. Of under 70,000 distinct CDR3 sequences listed, 10% to 15% are singletons. Sequenced sample: whole blood. All receptors come from an adult who was a healthcare worker with PCR-confirmed SARS-CoV-2 infection or an uninfected control (not recorded which).

This clonotype was seen a handful of times. This rearrangement joins TRBV29-1 to TRBJ2-5, with D perhaps matching TRBD2 (5 bases). The CDR3 sequence is 15 residues long. Per germline, CDR1 SQVTM and CDR2 ANQGSEA. The ends were cut back, 6 bases at V and 1 base at J, with 18 bases in the middle. CDR3 amino acids: CSVVKGGTRQETQYF. The CDR3 DNA sequence: TGCAGCGTCGTCAAAGGAGGCACACGCCAAGAGACCCAGTACTTC.

This clonotype was detected a few times. CDR3 sequence: CASKAGETNYGYTF. DNA for the CDR3: TGTGCCAGCAAGGCCGGCGAGACTAACTATGGCTACACCTTC. This chain uses TRBV6-6 with TRBJ1-2; D remains ambiguous. CDR1 is MNHNY and CDR2 is SVGAGI in the germline V gene (reference sequence). This CDR3 has 14 amino acids. With 7 bases removed from V and 0 bases from J, the gap between germline ends came to 12 bases.

This clonotype occurred many times. The germline gene is not matched at one end of the junction; a read error may be the cause. The chain has TRBV7-2 and TRBJ2-3, with 13 bases fitting TRBD2. Germline V gene data show CDR1 as SGHTA and CDR2 as FQGNSA. The CDR3 is made up of 13 amino acids. CDR3 region: CASSALGTSGALF. DNA for the CDR3: TGTGCCAGCAGCGCGCTTGGGACTAGCGGGGCTCTTTTT.

This clonotype has a count of ten or more. The CDR3 coding sequence is TGTGCCAGCAGCACCGGACAGGGGGGAGTCACTGAAGCTTTCTTT. Protein sequence: CASSTGQGGVTEAFF. This chain connects TRBV7-9 to TRBJ1-1; 10 nucleotides agree with TRBD1. Per the germline V gene, CDR1 is SEHNR and CDR2 is FQNEAQ (reference sequence). Trimming cost V 5 bases and J 4 bases; bases outside gene matches: 7. The CDR3 covers 15 residues.

This clonotype was found many times. This chain uses TRBV12-3 or TRBV12-4 with TRBJ2-7; D might be TRBD2 (6 bases). V lost 5 bases, J lost 3 bases, and 20 bases lay in between. The CDR3 has 16 amino acids. CDR3 region: CASSPAEGRKYYEQYF. The CDR3 nucleotides are TGTGCCAGCAGTCCCGCGGAGGGGCGTAAGTACTACGAGCAGTACTTC.

The chain has TRBV5-1 and TRBJ2-1; TRBD1 matches at 11 bases. Germline CDR1 and CDR2: SGHRS and YFSETQ. The CDR3 is 15 amino acids. Trimming cost V 1 base and J 5 bases; bases outside gene matches: 2. CDR3 nucleotide sequence: TGCGCCAGCAGCTTGTGGGGACAGGGGGACAATGAGCAGTTCTTC. Its translation: CASSLWGQGDNEQFF.

The genes are TRBV11-2 and TRBJ2-1, with D possibly called TRBD1 or TRBD2 (5 bases each). CDR3 length equals 15 residues. Germline loops: CDR1 SGHAT, CDR2 FQNNGV. The V end lost 1 base, the J end lost 8 bases, and 15 bases lay between the germline ends. DNA for the CDR3: TGTGCCAGCAGCTTAGCCGGGGCAGGTCGACATGAGCAGTTCTTC. Its protein product is CASSLAGAGRHEQFF.

Many counts were recorded for this clonotype. This chain links TRBV5-4 with TRBJ2-1, with D possibly TRBD2 on 5 matching bases. V gave up 4 bases and J gave up 0 bases, with 14 bases separating them. CDR1 and CDR2 from the germline V gene are SGHNT and YYREEE (reference sequence). CDR3 length: 16 residues. The CDR3 coding sequence is TGTGCCAGCAGCCTCAAGCGGTTGAGCTCCTACAATGAGCAGTTCTTC. Translated, it gives CASSLKRLSSYNEQFF.

The chain employs TRBV18 and TRBJ1-4; tentatively, D is TRBD1 (6 bases). The germline V and J ends were trimmed by 6 bases and 3 bases, with 11 bases remaining between them. This CDR3 is built from 14 residues. From germline, CDR1 is KGHSH and CDR2 LQKENI. The CDR3 spells CASSVGAANEKLFF. CDR3 bases: TGTGCCAGCTCGGTGGGGGCGGCTAATGAAAAACTGTTTTTT.

The chain couples TRBV11-2 to TRBJ1-3; D is ambiguous. The CDR3 loop spans 14 amino acids. The germline CDR1 and CDR2 sequences are SGHAT and FQNNGV. The ends were cut back, 3 bases at V and 4 bases at J, with 10 bases in the middle. CDR3 amino acids: CASSLGSKGNTIYF. The CDR3 nucleotides read TGTGCCAGCAGCTTGGGGAGTAAAGGAAACACCATATATTTT.

The chain employs TRBV5-1 and TRBJ1-1; D gene unclear. The CDR3 runs to 15 residues. Deletions cut 4 bases from V and 0 bases from J, with 13 bases between. Per germline, CDR1 SGHRS and CDR2 YFSETQ. CDR3 in DNA: TGCGCCAGCAGCGACGCACCGGGCCTGAACACTGAAGCTTTCTTT. It encodes CASSDAPGLNTEAFF.

The chain has TRBV28 and TRBJ1-6; no firm D call. The V gene lost 10 bases and the J gene lost 2 bases, with 18 bases spanning the gap. This CDR3 contains 16 residues. Germline V gives CDR1 MDHEN, CDR2 SYDVKM. The CDR3 region has the DNA TGTGCCATCCGGCCTTTCGCTGAGGCCTATAATTCACCCCTCCACTTT. Its protein product is CAIRPFAEAYNSPLHF.

There are a few counts of this clonotype. The chain links TRBV4-2 to TRBJ2-7; TRBD1 aligns across 9 bases. Unmatched junction bases numbered 3, after V lost 4 bases and J lost 5 bases. The CDR3 consists of 13 residues. Germline CDR1 LGHNA, CDR2 YNFKEQ. Here the CDR3 DNA reads TGTGCCAGCAGCCGAGACAGGGGGGACGAGCAGTACTTC. Translation gives CASSRDRGDEQYF.

This clonotype was found many times. The genes are TRBV2 and TRBJ1-1; a possible D gene is TRBD1 (6 bases). The CDR3 sequence is 17 residues long. Looked up from germline, CDR1 is SNHLY and CDR2 is FYNNEI. Trimming removed 7 bases from V and 0 bases from J, with 21 bases in between. Here the CDR3 reads CASNPSAVKGVNTEAFF. The CDR3 bases are TGTGCCAGCAACCCCTCAGCAGTCAAGGGGGTGAACACTGAAGCTTTCTTT.

This clonotype was found a few times. J is TRBJ1-2 and V is TRBV7-2; 7 bases match TRBD1. CDR3 length equals 13 residues. Germline loops: CDR1 SGHTA, CDR2 FQGNSA. V lost 5 bases and J lost 14; bases outside the gene matches: 14. The CDR3 reads CASSTGQDKDQTF. In DNA, the CDR3 is TGTGCCAGCAGCACCGGACAGGATAAAGATCAAACCTTC.

This clonotype was picked up many times. An end of the junction differs from the germline gene, which may be a read error. The genes are TRBV18 and TRBJ1-6; 9 bases align to TRBD1. This CDR3 spans 15 amino acids. Germline V gives CDR1 KGHSH, CDR2 LQKENI. The CDR3 DNA follows: TGTGTCAGCTCACTATGGGACAGGGAGAATTCACCCCTCCACTTT. Protein: CVSSLWDRENSPLHF.

This clonotype was observed at least ten times. The chain combines TRBV18 with TRBJ2-1; 9 bases fit TRBD1. The junction had 2 bases not matched to a gene; V was cut back by 3 bases and J by 5 bases. This CDR3 contains 14 residues. Per the germline V gene, CDR1 is KGHSH and CDR2 is LQKENI. The CDR3 reads CASSPGQGDNEQFF. The CDR3 nucleotides read TGTGCCAGCTCACCGGGACAGGGAGACAATGAGCAGTTCTTC.

This chain joins TRBV29-1 and TRBJ2-5; D is uncertain. V was pared by 5 bases and J by 0 bases, with 4 bases between. The CDR3 is 11 amino acids. Looked up from germline, CDR1 is SQVTM and CDR2 is ANQGSEA. CDR3 DNA: TGCAGCGTTAGGAACCAAGAGACCCAGTACTTC. This encodes CSVRNQETQYF.

This clonotype was picked up many times. V usage is TRBV20-1 and J usage is TRBJ2-7; 14 bases are a match to TRBD2. This CDR3 contains 15 residues. From germline, CDR1 is DFQATT and CDR2 SNEGSKA (reference sequence). V trimming: 5 bases; J trimming: 4 bases; junction bases outside the gene matches: 7. The CDR3 protein is CSAPMGLAGVYEQYF. The CDR3 DNA reads TGCAGTGCTCCGATGGGACTAGCGGGGGTATACGAGCAGTACTTC.

The J gene is TRBJ2-1, the V gene TRBV2; unclear D gene. The CDR3 contains 13 residues. Germline V CDR1 and CDR2: SNHLY, FYNNEI. Trimming pared 1 base from V and 2 bases from J, leaving 3 bases between. The CDR3 DNA reads TGTGCCAGCAGTGAAGAGGCCTACAATGAGCAGTTCTTC. Encoded protein: CASSEEAYNEQFF.

This rearrangement joins TRBV20-1 to TRBJ2-3; D remains ambiguous. This CDR3 comprises 15 residues. The germline V gene encodes CDR1 DFQATT and CDR2 SNEGSKA (reference sequence). V was clipped by 1 base and J by 7 bases, with 18 bases between them. The DNA of the CDR3 is TGCAGTGCTAGAGCCCCCACCCCCTCCTCCTATACGCAGTATTTT. Protein: CSARAPTPSSYTQYF.

Ten or more counts support this clonotype. The V gene is TRBV9, the J gene TRBJ1-2, with 10 bases that match TRBD1. CDR1 is SGDLS, CDR2 YYNGEE, per germline. After removal of 3 bases from V and 2 bases from J, the junction contained 4 bases not matched to a gene. The CDR3 covers 15 residues. CDR3 in amino acids: CASSATGGSNYGYTF. CDR3 bases: TGTGCCAGCAGCGCGACAGGGGGCTCCAACTATGGCTACACCTTC.

This chain connects TRBV14 to TRBJ2-7; a weak D match, TRBD2 (6 bases). The length of the CDR3 is 14 residues. V was trimmed by 0 bases and J by 3 bases, leaving 9 bases between them. Per the germline V gene, CDR1 is SGHDN and CDR2 is FVKESK. The CDR3 is CASSQEGSGYEQYF. The DNA for the CDR3 is TGTGCCAGCAGCCAAGAAGGTAGCGGCTACGAGCAGTACTTC.

This clonotype has only a few counts. The chain is built from TRBV30 and TRBJ1-2; possible D gene TRBD1, 6 bases. The CDR3 is 13 amino acids. V was trimmed by 0 bases and J by 5 bases, leaving 10 bases between them. Germline V CDR1 and CDR2: GTSNPN, SVGIG (reference sequence). This CDR3 reads CAWSVPGAYGYTF. CDR3 nucleotides: TGTGCCTGGAGTGTACCGGGGGCATATGGCTACACCTTC.

This clonotype was counted at least ten times. The genes are TRBV12-3 or TRBV12-4 and TRBJ2-1; D may be TRBD1 (7 bases). The CDR3 has 12 amino acids. Between the trimmed V and J ends, which lost 4 bases and 9 bases, there was a span of 10 bases. Here the CDR3 reads CASSSQGGEQFF. The CDR3 DNA reads as TGTGCCAGCAGTTCCCAGGGGGGTGAGCAGTTCTTC.

This clonotype was counted many times. The chain joins TRBV24-1 to TRBJ2-7, with D unclear. The CDR3 is 13 amino acids. CDR1 KGHDR and CDR2 SFDVKD come from the germline V gene. Trimming shortened V by 9 bases and J by 2 bases, and 13 bases separated the two germline ends. The CDR3 DNA follows: TGTGCCACCTCCCACTGCGTACCCTACGAGCAGTACTTC. Amino acids: CATSHCVPYEQYF.

This clonotype was found a few times. An end of the junction does not agree with germline; a read error may underlie this. The J gene is TRBJ2-2, the V gene TRBV30; maybe TRBD1 (6 bases). Germline loops: CDR1 GTSNPN, CDR2 SVGIG (reference sequence). CDR3 length: 16 residues. This CDR3 is CAWKPGQRGNAGELFF. CDR3 bases: TGTGCCTGGAAACCGGGACAAAGAGGGAACGCCGGGGAGCTGTTTTTT.

In its sample, this clonotype was seen a few times. J is TRBJ1-3 and V is TRBV3-1; a weak D match, TRBD1 (6 bases). Germline V gives CDR1 LGHDT, CDR2 YNNKEL (reference sequence). The germline V and J ends were trimmed by 3 bases and 6 bases, with 15 bases remaining between them. This CDR3 has 15 amino acids. Here the CDR3 reads CASSQGRGALNTIYF. The DNA for the CDR3 is TGTGCCAGCAGCCAGGGCAGGGGTGCTTTAAACACCATATATTTT.

This clonotype was recorded at least ten times. The chain combines TRBV7-2 with TRBJ2-2; perhaps TRBD2 as D (6 bases). V was cut by 11 bases and J by 4 bases, with 17 bases left in between. Per the germline V gene, CDR1 is SGHTA and CDR2 is FQGNSA. This CDR3 comprises 14 residues. The CDR3 nucleotides read TGTGCCTCGGGGGACTCCCAATCCACCGGGGAGCTGTTTTTT. Amino acids: CASGDSQSTGELFF.

CDR3 sequence reads: CASSSGMNTEAFF. CDR3 DNA sequence: TGTGCCAGCTCAAGCGGGATGAACACTGAAGCTTTCTTT. The chain combines TRBV18 with TRBJ1-1; D uncertain. Deletions cut 5 bases from V and 0 bases from J, with 7 bases between. This CDR3 is built from 13 residues. CDR1 and CDR2 from the germline V gene are KGHSH and LQKENI.

There are many counts of this clonotype. Germline is not matched at one junction end, which may reflect a read error. This rearrangement joins TRBV7-7 to TRBJ2-7; weak D call: TRBD2 (6 bases). The CDR3 is 15 amino acids. Germline loops: CDR1 SSHAT, CDR2 FNYEAQ (reference sequence). CDR3 region: CASSPGSSVNYEQYF. DNA of the CDR3: TGTGCTAGCAGTCCTGGGTCTAGCGTGAACTACGAGCAGTACTTC. The complete variable domain, with remaining parts taken from reference TRBV7-7 and TRBJ2-7, reads GAGVSQSPRYKVTKRGQDVTLRCDPISSHATLYWYQQALGQGPEFLTYFNYEAQPDKSGLPSDRFSAERPEGSISTLTIQRTEQRDSAMYRCASSPGSSVNYEQYFGPGTRLTVT.

V and J are TRBV2 and TRBJ2-2, with D possibly matching TRBD1 (6 bases). This CDR3 is 16 amino acids long. The germline V gene encodes CDR1 SNHLY and CDR2 FYNNEI. The ends were cut back, 6 bases at V and 2 bases at J, with 16 bases in the middle. The CDR3 loop is CASSARGPPNTGELFF. The CDR3, as DNA: TGTGCCAGCAGCGCCAGGGGCCCCCCAAACACCGGGGAGCTGTTTTTT. The whole variable domain, filled in from reference TRBV2 and TRBJ2-2, reads EPEVTQTPSHQVTQMGQEVILRCVPISNHLYFYWYRQILGQKVEFLVSFYNNEISEKSEIFDDQFSVERPDGSNFTLKIRSTKLEDSAMYFCASSARGPPNTGELFFGEGSRLTVL.